The clone carrying this T cell receptor (beta chain) was seen a few times. Its target is not known. 5'RACE, which relied on constant-segment primers, yielded TCR alpha and TCR beta cDNA libraries carrying sample barcodes and UMIs. Each CDR3 protein is one row after TCRdb ran MiXCR on the 5' RACE reads. The sample lists about 180,000 distinct CDR3 sequences; around 20% were seen once. The sample belongs to a study of T-cell memory formation after mild COVID-19. Findings of the study overall: Mainly CM and EM harbored the contracting CD4+ clones; mainly EMRA harbored the CD8+ ones.

Germline assignment: CDR1 SGDLS and CDR2 YYNGEE. The CDR3 totals 15 residues. V lost 4 bases, J lost 9 bases, and 15 bases stayed unmatched. This chain joins TRBV9 and TRBJ1-2; 7 positions match TRBD1. The TCR originated in a man between 18 and 29 years old who had mild COVID-19 (a few samples of this study predate the infection). Cell type and time point are not known. Sample: PBMCs or a T cell subset sorted from them (not recorded which). The CDR3 coding sequence is TGTGCCAGCAGCCCCGAGATGAGGCAGGGGGGACGCTACACCTTC. As protein: CASSPEMRQGGRYTF. Looking up the rest from reference TRBV9 and TRBJ1-2 gives the full variable domain: DSGVTQTPKHLITATGQRVTLRCSPRSGDLSVYWYQQSLDQGLQFLIQYYNGEERAKGNILERFSAQQFPDLHSELNLSSLELGDSALYFCASSPEMRQGGRYTFGSGTRLTVV.